This T cell receptor beta chain was captured by sequencing in a study of blood T cell repertoires in COVID-19. Study information: The United States, Italy and Spain supplied acute and convalescent COVID-19 samples.

Libraries were prepared by immunoSEQ multiplex PCR; TCRdb keeps only in-frame clonotypes and omits some of them. The repertoire includes about 120,000 clones, around 85% of them detected once, and about an eighth sits in the top ten. The sequence derives from a human donor in a cohort sampled during active COVID-19. The sequencing input was peripheral blood.

This chain's CDR3 is CASSLLRAGANVLTF. CDR3 bases: TGTGCCAGCAGCTTATTACGGGCTGGGGCCAACGTCCTGACTTTC. V gene TRBV7-8 combines with J gene TRBJ2-6; no firm D call. The V gene lost 2 bases and the J gene lost 2 bases, with 7 bases spanning the gap. CDR3 length equals 15 residues. Germline CDR1 reads SGHVS; CDR2 reads FQNEAQ.